Each of the 14 T cell receptor beta chains below was sequenced from the same sample in a study of T-cell reconstitution after alpha-beta-depleted transplantation in children (dated by TCRdb to 2016 to 2017). Library preparation used PCR. Sequenced using an Illumina HiSeq 2500. TCR libraries were prepared with molecular barcoding, using unique molecular identifiers to normalize TCRbeta repertoire quantification. TCRdb redid the processing of the public reads, applying fastp at Q25 and MiXCR, and retained in-frame beta chains. Rows are unified per CDR3 protein, each entry keeping the most common DNA and genes. This sample lists approximately 270,000 distinct CDR3 sequences; roughly 9.5% were detected once. Jointly, the top ten make up roughly a tenth of the sample. The material sequenced was PBMCs from the stem cell graft donor, taken from the stem cell graft. These receptors were obtained from a human donor who donated a stem cell graft to a child with SCID.

The rearrangement links TRBV7-9 to TRBJ2-1; TRBD2 matches at 13 bases. V lost 3 bases and J lost 3; bases outside the gene matches: 5. Germline assignment: CDR1 SEHNR and CDR2 FQNEAQ (reference sequence). This CDR3 is built from 17 residues. The CDR3 region is CASSLGGLAGVYNEQFF. The CDR3 DNA reads TGTGCCAGCAGCTTGGGAGGACTAGCGGGAGTCTACAATGAGCAGTTCTTC.

This clonotype has at least ten counts. This chain uses TRBV11-2 with TRBJ1-6, with D perhaps matching TRBD1 (5 bases). Germline V CDR1 and CDR2: SGHAT, FQNNGV. Trimming shortened V by 1 base and J by 7 bases, and 11 bases separated the two germline ends. The CDR3 spans 15 residues. The CDR3 sequence: CASSLGEGKNSPLHF. The DNA of the CDR3 is TGTGCCAGCAGCTTAGGGGAGGGGAAAAATTCACCCCTCCACTTT.

J is TRBJ2-7 and V is TRBV29-1, with D unclear. Per the germline V gene, CDR1 is SQVTM and CDR2 is ANQGSEA. The CDR3 is 14 amino acids. The germline V and J ends were trimmed by 0 bases and 0 bases, with 9 bases remaining between them. CDR3 in amino acids: CSVEDPGDSYEQYF. The CDR3 bases are TGCAGCGTTGAAGATCCTGGGGACTCCTACGAGCAGTACTTC.

This sequence joins TRBV5-1 and TRBJ2-1; the D gene is possibly TRBD1 (6 bases). The CDR3 length is 14 residues. The germline V and J ends were trimmed by 2 bases and 9 bases, with 15 bases remaining between them. Germline CDR1 and CDR2: SGHRS and YFSETQ. DNA for the CDR3: TGCGCCAGCAGCTTCCAGGGGCCAGGAGGTGAGCAGTTCTTC. Protein: CASSFQGPGGEQFF.

This clonotype was observed at least ten times. The rearrangement uses TRBV5-5 and TRBJ1-3; tentative D call: TRBD1 (5 bases). The CDR3 length is 13 residues. CDR1 SGHKS and CDR2 YYEKEE come from the germline V gene (reference sequence). The germline V and J ends were trimmed by 2 bases and 4 bases, with 7 bases remaining between them. CDR3 residues: CASSLPGGNTIYF. As DNA, the CDR3 is TGTGCCAGCAGCTTACCAGGGGGAAACACCATATATTTT.

This chain uses TRBV20-1 with TRBJ2-3, with 8 bases identical to TRBD2. From germline, CDR1 is DFQATT and CDR2 SNEGSKA (reference sequence). The CDR3 covers 14 residues. V dropped 5 bases and J dropped 2; count of bases not matched to a gene: 6. The CDR3 sequence: CSAAPLAVTDTQYF. CDR3 bases: TGCAGTGCTGCCCCACTAGCGGTCACAGATACGCAGTATTTT.

J is TRBJ2-6 and V is TRBV13; no clear D gene. Trimming removed 3 bases from V and 2 bases from J, with 8 bases in between. This CDR3 has 15 amino acids. Germline-derived CDR1 and CDR2 are PRHDT and FYEKMQ (reference sequence). The CDR3 coding sequence is TGTGCCAGCAGCTTCCAGGTTACTGGGGCCAACGTCCTGACTTTC. Residues: CASSFQVTGANVLTF.

This clonotype has only a few counts. The gene calls are TRBV10-3 and TRBJ2-3, with 11 positions matching TRBD2. V shed 6 bases, J shed 2 bases, and the junction held 4 bases outside the gene matches. CDR1 ENHRY and CDR2 SYGVKD come from the germline V gene. The CDR3 length is 15 residues. The CDR3 coding sequence is TGTGCCATCAGAGCTAGCGGGGGGCCCACAGATACGCAGTATTTT. The encoded protein is CAIRASGGPTDTQYF.

This clonotype was counted between two and nine times. The chain couples TRBV10-3 to TRBJ2-2; 14 bases match TRBD2. The junction had 6 bases not matched to a gene; V was cut back by 4 bases and J by 5 bases. Germline assignment: CDR1 ENHRY and CDR2 SYGVKD. CDR3 length: 17 residues. CDR3 nucleotides: TGTGCCATCAGTGGACTCGGACTAGCGGGGGGAACCGGGGAGCTGTTTTTT. Translated: CAISGLGLAGGTGELFF.

This clonotype was seen a handful of times. The chain uses TRBV12-3 or TRBV12-4 and TRBJ1-1; no firm D call. Trimming took off 2 bases at V and 2 bases at J, with 9 bases between the two ends. This CDR3 spans 14 amino acids. The CDR3 DNA reads TGTGCCAGCAGTTTAAAGCGCCTTAACACTGAAGCTTTCTTT. Its translation is CASSLKRLNTEAFF.

This clonotype was counted between two and nine times. This CDR3 is CASSSSMDRASTDTQYF. The CDR3 DNA reads as TGTGCCAGCAGTTCCTCCATGGACAGGGCAAGCACAGATACGCAGTATTTT. The V gene is TRBV12-3 or TRBV12-4, the J gene TRBJ2-3; 8 bases line up with TRBD1. The CDR3 runs to 17 residues. V gave up 4 bases and J gave up 0 bases; unmatched junction bases: 9.

The chain recombines TRBV5-4 with TRBJ1-3; tentative D call: TRBD1 (5 bases). There are 15 residues in the CDR3. Germline CDR1 and CDR2: SGHNT and YYREEE (reference sequence). The germline V and J ends were trimmed by 0 bases and 3 bases, with 10 bases remaining between them. The CDR3: CASSLGSRGGNTIYF. CDR3 in DNA: TGTGCCAGCAGCTTGGGATCAAGGGGTGGAAACACCATATATTTT.

This clonotype was counted between two and nine times. The genes are TRBV2 and TRBJ2-1; D may correspond to TRBD1 or TRBD2 (5 bases each). Germline CDR1 is SNHLY and CDR2 is FYNNEI. The ends were cut back, 4 bases at V and 5 bases at J, with 24 bases in the middle. The CDR3 spans 18 residues. The CDR3 nucleotides are TGTGCCAGCAGTGGCAAAGCACTCCGGGGACGGACAAACAATGAGCAGTTCTTC. Translating it yields CASSGKALRGRTNNEQFF.

The chain employs TRBV12-3 or TRBV12-4 and TRBJ2-1; 7 bases map to TRBD2. This CDR3 spans 16 amino acids. The V segment lost 4 bases and the J segment 3 bases; nucleotides outside the gene matches: 9. CDR3 amino acids: CASSSPGTTNYNEQFF. CDR3 sequence (DNA): TGTGCCAGCAGTTCGCCCGGGACTACAAACTACAATGAGCAGTTCTTC.